Listed here are 13 T cell receptor beta chains from one sample, sequenced in a study of cytomegalovirus exposure and HLA in healthy donors. PCR primers comprised 60 Vbeta and 13 Jbeta primers. TCRdb's copy holds only in-frame clones and misses some; the assay was immunoSEQ multiplex PCR. The top ten hold about 4% of the sample, which has fewer than 110,000 clones, roughly 79% seen once. Sequencing was done on a sample of PBMCs. All receptors derive from a man between 50 and 59 years old in good health and CMV-seropositive.

The chain joins TRBV15 to TRBJ2-7; 9 positions agree with TRBD2. Losses at the gene ends were 0 bases for V and 1 base for J; bases not matched to a gene: 4. Germline CDR1 is LNHNV and CDR2 is YYDKDF (reference sequence). This CDR3 is 16 amino acids long. CDR3 sequence reads: CATSRDRLAASYEQYF. The CDR3 DNA is TGTGCCACCAGCAGAGATCGACTAGCGGCTTCCTACGAGCAGTACTTC.

The chain carries TRBV18 and TRBJ2-7, with a weak D call TRBD2 (5 bases). There are 14 residues in the CDR3. CDR1 and CDR2 from the germline V gene are KGHSH and LQKENI. V dropped 3 bases and J dropped 2 bases, with 11 bases sitting between them. The CDR3 spells CASSPRAGPYEQYF. The CDR3 nucleotides read TGTGCCAGCTCACCGCGGGCCGGGCCCTACGAGCAGTACTTC.

J is TRBJ1-5 and V is TRBV6-1; TRBD1 might be the D (6 bases). V was clipped by 7 bases and J by 4 bases, with 11 bases between them. CDR1 is MNHNS, CDR2 SASEGT, per germline. The CDR3 loop spans 13 amino acids. As DNA, the CDR3 is TGTGCCAGCACTACGGGACAAAATCAGCCCCAGCATTTT. This gives the protein CASTTGQNQPQHF.

The rearrangement uses TRBV7-2 and TRBJ2-3, with a possible D match to TRBD2 (5 bases). With 0 bases removed from V and 1 base from J, the gap between germline ends came to 11 bases. Germline V lookup: CDR1 SGHTA, CDR2 FQGNSA. There are 16 residues in the CDR3. The chain's CDR3 is CASSLAMGVGTDTQYF. The CDR3 DNA sequence: TGTGCCAGCAGCTTAGCGATGGGAGTAGGCACAGATACGCAGTATTTT.

The chain recombines TRBV30 with TRBJ2-1; unclear D gene. Germline lookup yields CDR1 GTSNPN and CDR2 SVGIG (reference sequence). This CDR3 region has 13 residues. V was pared by 2 bases and J by 1 base, with 6 bases between. The CDR3 DNA reads as TGTGCCTGGAGTCCTAATTCCTACAATGAGCAGTTCTTC. This sequence encodes CAWSPNSYNEQFF.

The chain uses TRBV12-5 and TRBJ2-5, with 10 bases identical to TRBD1. The J call may be incorrect, as the DNA end agrees better with TRBJ2-7. The length of the CDR3 is 14 residues. Germline V gives CDR1 LGHNT, CDR2 FRNRAP. The CDR3 DNA is TGTGCTAGTGGTCCGGGACAGGGGAGAGACGAGCAGTACTTC. It yields the protein CASGPGQGRDEQYF.

V is TRBV27 and J is TRBJ2-7, with D possibly TRBD2 on 6 matching bases. CDR3 length equals 15 residues. With 1 base removed from V and 6 bases from J, the gap between germline ends came to 16 bases. Germline CDR1 and CDR2: MNHEY and SMNVEV (reference sequence). The CDR3 reads CASSLLAANWGEQYF. CDR3 coding DNA: TGTGCCAGCAGTTTATTAGCGGCTAATTGGGGCGAGCAGTACTTC.

The chain joins TRBV6-6 to TRBJ1-3; no definite D call. Trimming pared 2 bases from V and 4 bases from J, leaving 9 bases between. This CDR3 has 14 amino acids. Germline V gives CDR1 MNHNY, CDR2 SVGAGI (reference sequence). CDR3 protein: CASSYTETGNTIYF. The CDR3 coding sequence is TGTGCCAGCAGTTACACAGAAACGGGAAACACCATATATTTT.

This clone was found a few times. The chain has TRBV6-5 and TRBJ2-1; 8 bases match TRBD2. Germline trimming cut 2 bases from V and 6 bases from J; bases unmatched to any gene: 6. The germline CDR1 and CDR2 sequences are MNHEY and SVGAGI. There are 15 residues in the CDR3. Here the CDR3 reads CASSYKSSGLNEQFF. The DNA of the CDR3 is TGTGCCAGCAGTTACAAGTCTAGCGGGCTCAATGAGCAGTTCTTC.

The rearrangement uses TRBV19 and TRBJ2-1; TRBD2 matches 7 bases. The CDR3 is 17 residues long. J was trimmed by 2 bases and V by 0 bases; bases with no gene match: 7. Germline loops: CDR1 LNHDA, CDR2 SQIVND (reference sequence). The CDR3 nucleotides are TGTGCCAGTAGTATAGATACCGGAAGCGGGGCCTACAATGAGCAGTTCTTC. This encodes CASSIDTGSGAYNEQFF.

V usage is TRBV4-3 and J usage is TRBJ2-1; tentatively, D is TRBD2 (6 bases). There are 16 residues in the CDR3. Trimming took off 0 bases at V and 2 bases at J, with 11 bases between the two ends. Germline lookup yields CDR1 LGHNA and CDR2 YSLEER. CDR3 nucleotide sequence: TGCGCCAGCAGCCAAGATCCTGAGCGGGCCTACAATGAGCAGTTCTTC. Its translation is CASSQDPERAYNEQFF.

This clone appeared a single time. The chain carries TRBV12-5 and TRBJ2-1; 7 positions match TRBD2. This CDR3 contains 20 residues. CDR1 and CDR2 from the germline V gene are LGHNT and FRNRAP. V was clipped by 5 bases and J by 0 bases; unmatched bases: 19. The CDR3 region has the DNA TGTGCTAGTGGTCCAAATACTCTAGCGGACGACTTTAGCTCCTACAATGAGCAGTTCTTC. It yields the protein CASGPNTLADDFSSYNEQFF.

This chain connects TRBV19 to TRBJ2-2; D is possibly TRBD1 (7 bases). This CDR3 has 16 residues. CDR1 is LNHDA, CDR2 SQIVND, per germline (reference sequence). Trimming took 7 bases from V and 2 from J, leaving 17 bases between them. CDR3 sequence (DNA): TGTGCCAGTACCGGGGGACAGAATTTTAACACCGGGGAGCTGTTTTTT. Amino acid sequence: CASTGGQNFNTGELFF.